The sequence of this T cell receptor beta chain was determined in a study of blood T cell repertoires in COVID-19. Study in general: The United States, Italy and Spain supplied acute and convalescent COVID-19 samples. T cells, B-cell-depleted T cells, or PBMCs provided the cDNA or gDNA that served as material.

The Seattle patients joined while their infection was active and were tracked longitudinally afterward. Assay: immunoSEQ multiplex PCR; the TCRdb copy retains only in-frame clones and omits some. Of about 220,000 clones listed, 82% are singletons. Germline V CDR1 and CDR2: GTSNPN, SVGIG (reference sequence). The CDR3 sequence is 15 residues long. The junction had 6 bases not matched to a gene; V was cut back by 3 bases and J by 1 base. The chain joins TRBV30 to TRBJ2-7; 10 bases line up with TRBD2. The clonotype originates from a woman in her sixties or seventies with COVID-19, enrolled during active disease. The sample was peripheral blood. CDR3 protein: CAWRGTSGISYEQYF. In DNA form, the CDR3 reads TGTGCCTGGAGGGGAACTAGCGGGATATCCTACGAGCAGTACTTC. Combining the CDR3 with reference TRBV30 and TRBJ2-7 gives the whole variable domain SQTIHQWPATLVQPVGSPLSLECTVEGTSNPNLYWYRQAAGRGLQLLFYSVGIGQISSEVPQNLSASRPQDRQFILSSKKLLLSDSGFYLCAWRGTSGISYEQYFGPGTRLTVT.